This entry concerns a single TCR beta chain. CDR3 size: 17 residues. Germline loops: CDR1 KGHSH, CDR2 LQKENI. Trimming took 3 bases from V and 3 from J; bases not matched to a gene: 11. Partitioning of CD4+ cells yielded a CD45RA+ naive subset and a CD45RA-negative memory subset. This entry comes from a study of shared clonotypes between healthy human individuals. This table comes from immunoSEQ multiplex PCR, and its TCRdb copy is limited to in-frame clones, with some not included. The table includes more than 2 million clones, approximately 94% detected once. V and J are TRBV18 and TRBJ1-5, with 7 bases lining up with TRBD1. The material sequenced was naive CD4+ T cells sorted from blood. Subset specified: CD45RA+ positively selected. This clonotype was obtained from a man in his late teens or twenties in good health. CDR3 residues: CASSPIEAGGNNQPQHF. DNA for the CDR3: TGTGCCAGCTCACCCATTGAGGCAGGGGGAAACAATCAGCCCCAGCATTTT.